A single sample is the source of the 28 T cell receptor beta chains below, sequenced in a study of blood T cell repertoires in COVID-19. Generated by immunoSEQ multiplex PCR, the TCRdb table keeps only in-frame clones and is missing some. Here the sample spans around 250,000 clones, more than 85% being singletons. Source material: peripheral blood. The origin of the receptors is a woman aged 70-85 years with active or convalescent COVID-19.

This clone was found once. V gene TRBV27 combines with J gene TRBJ2-3, with D perhaps matching TRBD2 (6 bases). With 7 bases removed from V and 4 bases from J, the gap between germline ends came to 15 bases. Germline loops: CDR1 MNHEY, CDR2 SMNVEV (reference sequence). CDR3 length equals 14 residues. CDR3 DNA: TGTGCCAGCACACCCAGGCGGGGAGCAGATACGCAGTATTTT. It yields the protein CASTPRRGADTQYF.

The CDR3 nucleotides read TGTGCCAGCAGCGCTAACTGGGCCGCCACTGAAGCTTTCTTT. This translates into CASSANWAATEAFF. J is TRBJ1-1 and V is TRBV11-2, with D uncertain. Germline V gene sequence: CDR1 SGHAT, CDR2 FQNNGV. Trimming removed 5 bases from V and 4 bases from J, with 14 bases in between. This CDR3 is built from 14 residues. Combining the CDR3 with reference TRBV11-2 and TRBJ1-1 gives the whole variable domain EAGVAQSPRYKIIEKRQSVAFWCNPISGHATLYWYQQILGQGPKLLIQFQNNGVVDDSQLPKDRFSAERLKGVDSTLKIQPAKLEDSAVYLCASSANWAATEAFFGQGTRLTVV.

This chain connects TRBV7-8 to TRBJ2-1; possible D gene TRBD2, 5 bases. Germline V gene lookup returns CDR1 SGHVS and CDR2 FQNEAQ. The CDR3 spans 15 residues. Trimming cost V 1 base and J 5 bases, with 12 bases left between them. CDR3 residues: CASSLDFRGDNEQFF. As DNA, the CDR3 is TGTGCCAGCAGCTTAGATTTTCGGGGAGACAATGAGCAGTTCTTC.

V usage is TRBV7-3 and J usage is TRBJ1-1; 7 bases line up with TRBD1. This CDR3 region has 13 residues. Trimming took 5 bases from V and 5 from J; bases not matched to a gene: 5. The V gene's germline CDR1 is SGHTA and CDR2 FQGTGA. This chain's CDR3 is CASSGYRGTEAFF. In nucleotides, the CDR3 is TGTGCCAGCAGCGGTTACAGGGGAACTGAAGCTTTCTTT.

The genes are TRBV5-6 and TRBJ2-5; TRBD2 matches at 8 bases. Germline V gene sequence: CDR1 SGHDT, CDR2 YYEEEE. This CDR3 region has 15 residues. V lost 5 bases and J lost 4; bases outside the gene matches: 10. CDR3 sequence: CASSSPGTRVETQYF. The CDR3, as DNA: TGTGCCAGCAGTTCACCCGGGACTAGAGTAGAGACCCAGTACTTC. Full variable domain (missing parts from reference TRBV5-6 and TRBJ2-5): DAGVTQSPTHLIKTRGQQVTLRCSPKSGHDTVSWYQQALGQGPQFIFQYYEEEERQRGNFPDRFSGHQFPNYSSELNVNALLLGDSALYLCASSSPGTRVETQYFGPGTRLLVL.

The chain carries TRBV29-1 and TRBJ1-1; 10 bases line up with TRBD1. The V and J ends lost 6 bases and 8 bases, in that order; junction bases with no gene match: 9. Germline loops: CDR1 SQVTM, CDR2 ANQGSEA. The CDR3 runs to 13 residues. The CDR3 is CSVGDRGISEAFF. CDR3 nucleotide sequence: TGCAGCGTGGGGGACAGGGGAATCAGCGAAGCTTTCTTT.

V is TRBV6-6 and J is TRBJ2-2, with 8 bases aligning to TRBD1. This CDR3 has 15 residues. With V trimmed by 8 bases and J by 7 bases, 12 bases remained unmatched. Germline-derived CDR1 and CDR2 are MNHNY and SVGAGI (reference sequence). The CDR3 sequence is CASEGRDRGGGELFF. The DNA of the CDR3 is TGTGCCAGCGAAGGGCGAGACAGGGGTGGCGGGGAGCTGTTTTTT.

The J gene is TRBJ1-1, the V gene TRBV7-9; 9 nucleotides agree with TRBD1. The CDR3 runs to 19 residues. Germline V CDR1 and CDR2: SEHNR, FQNEAQ (reference sequence). V shed 5 bases and J 1 base; nucleotides not matched to a gene: 17. CDR3 in amino acids: CASSTRNHRGQGGNTEAFF. The CDR3 DNA reads TGTGCCAGCAGCACTAGGAACCACAGGGGGCAAGGAGGGAACACTGAAGCTTTCTTT.

V is TRBV7-9 and J is TRBJ1-1; the D gene is possibly TRBD1 (6 bases). CDR3 length: 14 residues. CDR1 is SEHNR and CDR2 is FQNEAQ in the germline V gene (reference sequence). The germline V and J ends were trimmed by 0 bases and 4 bases, with 9 bases remaining between them. The CDR3 nucleotides read TGTGCCAGCAGCTTAGCGCGAGGGGGCACTGAAGCTTTCTTT. Translating it yields CASSLARGGTEAFF.

This clone was recorded only once. CDR3 coding DNA: TGTGCAAGTCGCTTGGGGACAGGGTCGGGCTACACCTTC. This translates into CASRLGTGSGYTF. This chain links TRBV12-2 with TRBJ1-2; the table's D call, TRBD1, was not checked against the DNA. TRBV12-2 is a listed pseudogene. The length of the CDR3 is 13 residues.

V usage is TRBV7-8 and J usage is TRBJ1-1, with 12 bases aligning to TRBD1. Germline V gene lookup returns CDR1 SGHVS and CDR2 FQNEAQ. V gave up 5 bases and J gave up 7 bases; unmatched junction bases: 8. The CDR3 extends over 15 amino acids. The CDR3 loop is CASSPRDRGRVEAFF. The CDR3 region has the DNA TGTGCCAGCAGCCCCCGGGACAGGGGGCGCGTTGAAGCTTTCTTT.

There are a few counts of this clone. The chain couples TRBV29-1 to TRBJ1-2; possibly TRBD1 for D (6 bases). V was trimmed by 6 bases and J by 1 base, leaving 15 bases between them. This CDR3 region has 14 residues. CDR1 is SQVTM, CDR2 ANQGSEA, per germline. The CDR3 DNA follows: TGCAGCGTAGCCTTCGGACAGCTTAACTATGGCTACACCTTC. It is translated as CSVAFGQLNYGYTF. Filled out from reference TRBV29-1 and TRBJ1-2, the complete variable domain reads SAVISQKPSRDICQRGTSLTIQCQVDSQVTMMFWYRQQPGQSLTLIATANQGSEATYESGFVIDKFPISRPNLTFSTLTVSNMSPEDSSIYLCSVAFGQLNYGYTFGSGTRLTVV.

The chain uses TRBV27 and TRBJ2-3; 11 nucleotides align to TRBD2. The CDR3 runs to 18 residues. V lost 5 bases to trimming and J lost 0 bases; unmatched junction nucleotides: 10. CDR1 is MNHEY and CDR2 is SMNVEV in the germline V gene (reference sequence). The CDR3 reads CASSLTPGTSGSTDTQYF. DNA of the CDR3: TGTGCCAGCAGTCTCACTCCCGGGACTAGCGGTAGCACAGATACGCAGTATTTT.

The genes are TRBV5-1 and TRBJ2-5, with 8 bases that match TRBD1. The CDR3 has 12 amino acids. CDR1 and CDR2 from the germline V gene are SGHRS and YFSETQ. Trimming took 7 bases from V and 5 from J; bases not matched to a gene: 4. CDR3 bases: TGCGCCAGCCACAGGGGGTCGGAGACCCAGTACTTC. Encoded protein: CASHRGSETQYF.

The J gene is TRBJ1-1, the V gene TRBV20-1; D is unresolved. Per the germline V gene, CDR1 is DFQATT and CDR2 is SNEGSKA (reference sequence). The CDR3 extends over 11 amino acids. V lost 5 bases and J lost 6, with 10 bases in between. The CDR3 is CSALNYAEAFF. The CDR3 DNA reads TGCAGTGCTCTAAATTACGCTGAAGCTTTCTTT.

The chain joins TRBV9 to TRBJ2-7, with D possibly TRBD1 on 5 matching bases. The CDR3 is made up of 14 amino acids. The germline V gene encodes CDR1 SGDLS and CDR2 YYNGEE. Trimming shortened V by 4 bases and J by 4 bases, and 15 bases separated the two germline ends. DNA for the CDR3: TGTGCCAGCAGCTTTGACAGCAGCCCTTACGAGCAGTACTTC. Amino acid sequence: CASSFDSSPYEQYF.

The rearrangement joins TRBV19 to TRBJ1-5, with a possible D match to TRBD1 (6 bases). Trimming shortened V by 3 bases and J by 5 bases, and 14 bases separated the two germline ends. The CDR3 loop spans 15 amino acids. Germline V lookup: CDR1 LNHDA, CDR2 SQIVND (reference sequence). The CDR3 bases are TGTGCCAGTAGTATGAGGCAGGGGAGTGATCAGCCCCAGCATTTT. Its protein is CASSMRQGSDQPQHF.

This chain uses TRBV12-5 with TRBJ2-2; a possible D gene is TRBD1 (5 bases). Trimming removed 3 bases at V and 0 bases at J, with 8 bases between. The CDR3 length is 15 residues. Looked up from germline, CDR1 is LGHNT and CDR2 is FRNRAP. The CDR3 DNA reads TGTGCTAGTGGTTTAGGGGCCCCGAACACCGGGGAGCTGTTTTTT. Protein product: CASGLGAPNTGELFF.

V and J are TRBV12-5 and TRBJ1-4, with TRBD1 matching 10 bases. Germline trimming cut 2 bases from V and 12 bases from J; bases unmatched to any gene: 12. This CDR3 spans 16 amino acids. Germline loops: CDR1 LGHNT, CDR2 FRNRAP. CDR3 region: CASGLMRTGGLYELFF. The CDR3 bases are TGTGCTAGTGGTTTGATGAGGACAGGGGGACTATACGAACTGTTTTTT.

The chain couples TRBV6-5 to TRBJ1-2; 10 positions match TRBD1. From germline, CDR1 is MNHEY and CDR2 SVGAGI. V gave up 9 bases and J gave up 3 bases; unmatched junction bases: 4. The CDR3 length is 13 residues. CDR3 region: CASWDRGYYGYTF. The CDR3 bases are TGTGCCAGTTGGGACAGGGGCTACTATGGCTACACCTTC.

A note on this clone: Distinct nucleotide sequences in the sample also encode this CDR3. V is TRBV3-1 (or the pseudogene TRBV3-2) and J is TRBJ2-5; D gene ambiguous. Germline V lookup: CDR1 LGHDT, CDR2 YNNKEL (reference sequence). This CDR3 region has 12 residues. V was pared by 1 base and J by 4 bases, with 4 bases between. The CDR3 loop is CASSQAGETQYF. The CDR3 DNA sequence: TGTGCCAGCAGCCAAGCGGGAGAGACCCAGTACTTC.

The J gene is TRBJ1-2, the V gene TRBV25-1; D is ambiguous. V was shortened by 2 bases and J by 4 bases, with 8 bases between the two germline ends. The CDR3 contains 13 residues. CDR1 is MGHDK and CDR2 is SYGVNS in the germline V gene. CDR3 in amino acids: CASSERGIYGYTF. The DNA for the CDR3 is TGTGCCAGCAGTGAACGGGGTATCTATGGCTACACCTTC.

This chain connects TRBV10-1 to TRBJ2-5, with D tentatively TRBD1 (6 bases). The germline V and J ends were trimmed by 0 bases and 5 bases, with 16 bases remaining between them. The CDR3 is made up of 16 amino acids. Germline CDR1 and CDR2: WNHNN and SYGVQD (reference sequence). The CDR3 sequence: CASSESRTGTRETQYF. The CDR3 DNA reads TGCGCCAGCAGTGAGTCGAGAACAGGGACCAGGGAGACCCAGTACTTC.

V is TRBV19 and J is TRBJ2-3; unclear D gene. CDR3 length: 12 residues. V lost 6 bases and J lost 1, with 5 bases in between. From germline, CDR1 is LNHDA and CDR2 SQIVND (reference sequence). This CDR3 reads CASRTRTDTQYF. In DNA, the CDR3 is TGTGCCAGTAGGACACGCACAGATACGCAGTATTTT.

This chain uses TRBV4-3 with TRBJ1-6; D remains unclear. Germline CDR1 is LGHNA and CDR2 is YSLEER. Trimming removed 0 bases from V and 10 bases from J, with 16 bases in between. The CDR3 consists of 16 residues. CDR3 loop: CASSQDTLDPRSPLHF. Written as DNA, the CDR3 is TGCGCCAGCAGCCAAGATACACTAGACCCGCGGTCACCCCTCCACTTT.

V is TRBV9 and J is TRBJ1-1, with D possibly being TRBD1 (5 bases). Germline V lookup: CDR1 SGDLS, CDR2 YYNGEE. The CDR3 spans 13 residues. Trimming took 4 bases from V and 0 from J, leaving 7 bases between them. The DNA for the CDR3 is TGTGCCAGCAGCTCCAGGGTGAACACTGAAGCTTTCTTT. Protein: CASSSRVNTEAFF.

The chain is built from TRBV27 and TRBJ2-7; TRBD2 aligns across 15 bases. Trimming removed 4 bases from V and 2 bases from J; junction bases left unmatched: 3. The CDR3 totals 16 residues. Germline CDR1 reads MNHEY; CDR2 reads SMNVEV (reference sequence). CDR3 residues: CASSWTSGGDPYEQYF. The CDR3 DNA is TGTGCCAGCAGTTGGACTAGCGGGGGGGACCCCTACGAGCAGTACTTC.

The chain links TRBV6-1 to TRBJ1-1, with no clear D. V was cut by 3 bases and J by 9 bases, with 14 bases left in between. The CDR3 is 13 residues long. Germline V gene data show CDR1 as MNHNS and CDR2 as SASEGT. CDR3 DNA: TGTGCCAGCAGTGAGGCCTCTGCGGCTCAAGCTTTCTTT. Translating it yields CASSEASAAQAFF.